This T cell receptor (beta chain) emerged from a study of graft-versus-host responses after intestinal transplantation. The method was immunoSEQ multiplex PCR; TCRdb's version includes in-frame clones alone and lacks a portion of them. The sample yields 110,000 to 150,000 clones, roughly 91% seen once. The CDR3 has 14 amino acids. V dropped 10 bases and J dropped 0 bases, with 13 bases sitting between them. Germline V gives CDR1 MDHEN, CDR2 SYDVKM. Study results and caveats: Researchers found GvH clones in recipient marrow, and some showed up first in ileum or blood. Early post-transplant HvG declines tracked with peak circulating GvH clone levels. Those patients showing graft-donor T cell macrochimerism displayed high graft-versus-host to host-versus-graft clonal ratios in allografts.

With respect to this clone: The target antigen is unknown.

The chain is built from TRBV28 and TRBJ1-3, with D possibly matching TRBD1 (6 bases). This material consisted of unstimulated CD4+ T cells sorted from spleen or lymph node cells, taken before intestinal transplant. The receptor comes from a human donor who received an intestinal transplant. CDR3 sequence reads: CATKDSNSGNTIYF. The CDR3 DNA reads TGTGCCACCAAGGACAGCAACTCTGGAAACACCATATATTTT.